One and the same sample provided the 6 T cell receptor beta chains below, sequenced in a study of T cell responses to AZD1222 COVID-19 vaccine. Assay: immunoSEQ multiplex PCR; the TCRdb copy retains only in-frame clones and omits some. The sample includes 150,000 or so clones, around 92% seen only once; the top ten take approximately 2.1%. The specimen was peripheral blood, collected on day 0 of AZD1222 vaccination. The receptor source for this set is an adult in good health.

The rearrangement uses TRBV7-2 and TRBJ1-2; 12 positions match TRBD1. This CDR3 region has 16 residues. Trimming at V came to 4 bases and at J to 7 bases, leaving 10 bases not matched to a gene. Germline V gene data show CDR1 as SGHTA and CDR2 as FQGNSA. CDR3 sequence reads: CASSSQPGQGAAGYTF. CDR3 DNA sequence: TGTGCCAGCAGCTCTCAACCGGGACAGGGGGCCGCTGGCTACACCTTC.

The V gene is TRBV10-3, the J gene TRBJ2-7; 12 bases align to TRBD2. In germline, CDR1 is ENHRY, CDR2 SYGVKD. CDR3 length equals 16 residues. J lost 3 bases, V lost 4 bases, and 7 bases had no gene match. The CDR3 bases are TGTGCCATCAGTGCCCCTAGCGGGGGGGCCGGCTACGAGCAGTACTTC. It translates to CAISAPSGGAGYEQYF.

This chain connects TRBV19 to TRBJ2-7; no clear D. V lost 3 bases and J lost 3, with 18 bases in between. Germline loops: CDR1 LNHDA, CDR2 SQIVND (reference sequence). The CDR3 is 16 residues long. This chain's CDR3 is CASSMTATPQLYEQYF. CDR3 DNA sequence: TGTGCCAGTAGTATGACTGCGACACCGCAACTCTACGAGCAGTACTTC.

The chain combines TRBV3-1 (or the pseudogene TRBV3-2) with TRBJ1-5, with D possibly matching TRBD1 (6 bases). The CDR3 is 16 residues long. The germline V and J ends were trimmed by 2 bases and 0 bases, with 11 bases remaining between them. Germline CDR1 LGHDT, CDR2 YNNKEL (reference sequence). The CDR3 sequence: CASSQSGGYSNQPQHF. CDR3 nucleotide sequence: TGTGCCAGCAGCCAATCCGGGGGCTATAGCAATCAGCCCCAGCATTTT.

This clone was observed a few times. This rearrangement joins TRBV11-1 to TRBJ2-2, with D unclear. This CDR3 is 13 amino acids long. The germline V gene has CDR1 SGHAT and CDR2 FQDESV (reference sequence). V was pared by 3 bases and J by 6 bases, with 8 bases between. The CDR3 sequence: CASSFGLAGELFF. CDR3 DNA: TGTGCCAGCAGCTTCGGGCTAGCCGGGGAGCTGTTTTTT.

This sequence joins TRBV5-1 and TRBJ1-2; no clear D. Per the germline V gene, CDR1 is SGHRS and CDR2 is YFSETQ. The CDR3 totals 13 residues. V was shortened by 2 bases and J by 0 bases, with 5 bases between the two germline ends. The CDR3 DNA reads as TGCGCCAGCAGCTTCGATACTAACTATGGCTACACCTTC. Amino acid sequence: CASSFDTNYGYTF.